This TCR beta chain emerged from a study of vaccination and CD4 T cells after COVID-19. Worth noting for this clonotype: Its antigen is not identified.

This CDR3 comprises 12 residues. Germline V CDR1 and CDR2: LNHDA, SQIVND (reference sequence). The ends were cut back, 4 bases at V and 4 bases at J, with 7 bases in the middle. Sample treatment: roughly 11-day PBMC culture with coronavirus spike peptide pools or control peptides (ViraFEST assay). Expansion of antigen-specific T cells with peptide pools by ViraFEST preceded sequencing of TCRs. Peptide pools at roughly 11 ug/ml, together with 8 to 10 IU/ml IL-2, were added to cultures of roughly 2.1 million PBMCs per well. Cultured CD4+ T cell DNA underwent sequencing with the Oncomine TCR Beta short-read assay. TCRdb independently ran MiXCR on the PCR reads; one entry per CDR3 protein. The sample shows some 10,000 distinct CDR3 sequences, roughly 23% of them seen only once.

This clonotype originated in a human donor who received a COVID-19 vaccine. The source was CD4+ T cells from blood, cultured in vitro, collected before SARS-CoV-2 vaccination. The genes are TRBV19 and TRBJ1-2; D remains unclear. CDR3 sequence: CASSTPPYGYTF. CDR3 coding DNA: TGTGCCAGTAGTACCCCCCCCTATGGCTACACCTTC.